Listed below are T cell receptor beta chains from one sample, sequenced in a study of Graves' ophthalmopathy and Graves' hyperthyroidism. TCRdb called the multiplex PCR reads again in MiXCR, with one record for every CDR3 protein. Here the sample spans around 22,000 distinct CDR3 sequences, 45% to 60% being singletons. Sequencing was performed on peripheral blood. The origin of the receptors is an adult woman with stable Graves' hyperthyroidism. Each CDR3 is given with its conserved first and last residue. Fields, in order: clone size, D gene, J gene, V gene, CDR3 DNA, CDR3 protein. The D gene is left open where the match is weak. Rows may omit the clone size; those that give it use once, few, many or a size class.

size: medium-sized; D: TRBD2; J: TRBJ2-1; V: TRBV2; DNA: TGTGCCAGCGAGGGACTAGCCGGGAATGAGCAGTTCTTC; CDR3: CASEGLAGNEQFF
size: medium-sized; D: TRBD1; J: TRBJ1-6; V: TRBV19; DNA: TGTGCCAGTAGTGGAACTACGGGACAGGGACCCCTCCACTTT; CDR3: CASSGTTGQGPLHF
size: medium-sized; D: .; J: TRBJ1-2; V: TRBV25-1; DNA: TGTGCCAGCAGTATACCTACAGCTAACTATGGCTACACCTTC; CDR3: CASSIPTANYGYTF
size: .; D: TRBD1; J: TRBJ2-7; V: TRBV20-1; DNA: TGCAGTCCCGGACAGGGGGCCGACGAGCAGTACTTC; CDR3: CSPGQGADEQYF
size: .; D: .; J: TRBJ2-1; V: TRBV10-2; DNA: TGCGCCAGCAGTGAGTGGGCCAGGAGAACCTACAATGAGCAGTTCTTC; CDR3: CASSEWARRTYNEQFF
size: .; D: .; J: TRBJ2-1; V: TRBV20-1; DNA: TGCAGTGCCTTCGGTGGGATCCATTATTCCTACAATGAGCAGTTCTTC; CDR3: CSAFGGIHYSYNEQFF
size: many; D: TRBD2; J: TRBJ2-7; V: TRBV27; DNA: TGTGCCAGCAGTCCGGCGGGGGCGGGGGGCGGGAGTACGTACGAGCAGTACTTC; CDR3: CASSPAGAGGGSTYEQYF
size: .; D: TRBD1; J: TRBJ2-3; V: TRBV7-9; DNA: TGTGCCAGCAGCCCACGGACAGGGTCTAGCACAGATACGCAGTATTTT; CDR3: CASSPRTGSSTDTQYF
size: .; D: TRBD1; J: TRBJ2-7; V: TRBV7-8; DNA: TGTGCCAGCAGCTTAGTAACAGGGGGTTACATAGCGAACACCGGGGAGCTGTACTTC; CDR3: CASSLVTGGYIANTGELYF
size: many; D: TRBD1; J: TRBJ1-5; V: TRBV7-8; DNA: TGTGCCAGCAGCTTAGCAGGGGGCGGCAATAAGCCCCAGCATTTT; CDR3: CASSLAGGGNKPQHF
size: many; D: .; J: TRBJ2-7; V: TRBV5-1; DNA: TGCGCCAGCAGCTTGGGGGGGAACTACGAGCAGTACTTC; CDR3: CASSLGGNYEQYF
size: .; D: TRBD1; J: TRBJ2-2; V: TRBV12-5; DNA: TGTGCTAGTGGTTCCGGGACAGGGCCCGGGGAGCTGTTTTTT; CDR3: CASGSGTGPGELFF
size: .; D: .; J: TRBJ2-3; V: TRBV7-2; DNA: TGTGCCAGCAGTTCTCCGGCAGGGGCAGATACGCAGTATTTT; CDR3: CASSSPAGADTQYF
size: .; D: .; J: TRBJ2-5; V: TRBV20-1; DNA: TGCAGTGCCGTCCAGTGGCCTTTGGGGGGCTCAGGCGAGACCCAGTACTTC; CDR3: CSAVQWPLGGSGETQYF
size: .; D: .; J: TRBJ1-3; V: TRBV9; DNA: TGTGCCAGCAGCGTAGTTGGTGGTGGCGCTCTCTCTGGAAACACCATATATTTT; CDR3: CASSVVGGGALSGNTIYF
size: once; D: TRBD1; J: TRBJ2-7; V: TRBV6-5; DNA: TGTGCCAGCAGACTGACAGGGGGCAAAAGCTACGAGCAGTACTTC; CDR3: CASRLTGGKSYEQYF
size: once; D: TRBD2; J: TRBJ2-1; V: TRBV6-5; DNA: TGTGCCAGCAGTTTGGGGGGGATATACAATGAGCAGTTCTTC; CDR3: CASSLGGIYNEQFF
size: .; D: TRBD2; J: TRBJ2-7; V: TRBV20-1; DNA: TGCAGTGCTAGAGCGTATGCTAGCGGGAGGGATAACACCGGGGAGCTGTACTTC; CDR3: CSARAYASGRDNTGELYF
size: once; D: .; J: TRBJ2-1; V: TRBV4-2; DNA: TGTGCCAGCAGCCAAGATAGTCCCAGCTCCTATAATGAGCAGTTCTTC; CDR3: CASSQDSPSSYNEQFF
size: many; D: .; J: TRBJ2-7; V: TRBV27; DNA: TGTGCCAGCAGTTTATCCCCGGGCTACGAGCAGTACTTC; CDR3: CASSLSPGYEQYF
size: many; D: .; J: TRBJ2-3; V: TRBV11-2; DNA: TGTGCCAGCAGCTTAGACAGTGTTTATAGCACAGATACGCAGTATTTT; CDR3: CASSLDSVYSTDTQYF
size: medium-sized; D: .; J: TRBJ2-7; V: TRBV5-1; DNA: TGCGCCAGCAGCCACAGCTCCTACGAGCAGTACTTC; CDR3: CASSHSSYEQYF
size: .; D: .; J: TRBJ2-3; V: TRBV7-2; DNA: TGTGCCAGCAGCTTAGCGGGAGTAGATACGCAGTATTTT; CDR3: CASSLAGVDTQYF
size: .; D: TRBD2; J: TRBJ2-7; V: TRBV29-1; DNA: TGCAGTCTAGGACTAGCGGGAGGGCCTAGCGAGCAGTACTTC; CDR3: CSLGLAGGPSEQYF
size: few; D: .; J: TRBJ2-1; V: TRBV10-3; DNA: TGTGCCATCAGTGAGTCCAGGGAAGATGAGCAGTTCTTC; CDR3: CAISESREDEQFF
size: many; D: .; J: TRBJ2-3; V: TRBV20-1; DNA: TGCAGTGGAGGGGGGCCCTCTACAGATACGCAGTATTTT; CDR3: CSGGGPSTDTQYF
size: .; D: .; J: TRBJ2-1; V: TRBV19; DNA: TGTGCCAGTAGTGCGGGACTCCGCTCCTACAACGGGCAGTTCTTC; CDR3: CASSAGLRSYNGQFF
size: .; D: .; J: TRBJ2-7; V: TRBV29-1; DNA: TGCAGCGTGGGGGGTCACGGGGAGCAGTACTTC; CDR3: CSVGGHGEQYF
size: few; D: .; J: TRBJ1-4; V: TRBV10-2; DNA: TGCGCCAGCAGTGAGTCTGGGTCCAGGGCCCCTAATGAAAAACTGTTTTTT; CDR3: CASSESGSRAPNEKLFF
size: .; D: TRBD2; J: TRBJ2-1; V: TRBV7-6; DNA: TGTGCCAGCAGCTCAGGGACTAGAGGTGGGCAGTTCTTC; CDR3: CASSSGTRGGQFF
size: .; D: .; J: TRBJ1-2; V: TRBV9; DNA: TGTGCCAGCAGCGTAGCGGGGGCTTATTATGGCTACACCTTC; CDR3: CASSVAGAYYGYTF
size: once; D: .; J: TRBJ2-6; V: TRBV6-1; DNA: TGTGCCAGCAGACTAGACAGCTTTGGGGCCATCGTCCTGCCTTTC; CDR3: CASRLDSFGAIVLPF
size: many; D: TRBD1; J: TRBJ1-2; V: TRBV12-3/TRBV12-4; DNA: TGTGCCAGCACTTCCGGGACAGCCCTTTATGGCTACACCTTC; CDR3: CASTSGTALYGYTF
size: .; D: TRBD2; J: TRBJ2-1; V: TRBV20-1; DNA: TGCAGTGCTAGATTGGTAACTAGCGGGAGGTCACATGAGCAGTTCTTC; CDR3: CSARLVTSGRSHEQFF
size: .; D: TRBD2; J: TRBJ2-7; V: TRBV7-2; DNA: TGTGCCAGCAGCTTAAGACGGACTAGCGGGAGCTACGAGCAGTACTTC; CDR3: CASSLRRTSGSYEQYF
size: .; D: .; J: TRBJ2-3; V: TRBV10-2; DNA: TGCGCCAGCAGTGACCGGGTGACTGATACGCAGTATTTT; CDR3: CASSDRVTDTQYF
size: many; D: TRBD1; J: TRBJ2-1; V: TRBV5-6; DNA: TGTGCCAGCAGCTTGGGGACAGGCAATGAGCAGTTCTTC; CDR3: CASSLGTGNEQFF
size: medium-sized; D: .; J: TRBJ1-2; V: TRBV19; DNA: TGTGCCACAGGAGAGGGCTACACCTTC; CDR3: CATGEGYTF
size: .; D: TRBD1; J: TRBJ2-7; V: TRBV6-1; DNA: TGTGCCAGCAGTGAAGCGTCGGGACAGGGGTACCAGCAGTACTTC; CDR3: CASSEASGQGYQQYF
size: .; D: .; J: TRBJ2-7; V: TRBV20-1; DNA: TGCAGTGCCTTGGGACAGTCGGGAGTAAACGAGCAGTACTTC; CDR3: CSALGQSGVNEQYF
size: many; D: .; J: TRBJ1-4; V: TRBV5-6; DNA: TGTGCCAGCAGCTTGTGGACAGCAACTAATGAAAAACTGTTTTTT; CDR3: CASSLWTATNEKLFF
size: .; D: TRBD1; J: TRBJ2-3; V: TRBV11-2; DNA: TGTGCCAGCAGCTCTTCCGGGACAGGGTCTAGCACAGATACGCAGTATTTT; CDR3: CASSSSGTGSSTDTQYF
size: .; D: .; J: TRBJ2-7; V: TRBV12-3/TRBV12-4; DNA: TGTGCCAGCAGTCGGAGTTTGGCCTCCGGGCAGTACTTC; CDR3: CASSRSLASGQYF
size: .; D: .; J: TRBJ1-4; V: TRBV12-3/TRBV12-4; DNA: TGTGCCAGCAGCAGGGACAACTCAATTGAAAAACTGTTTTTT; CDR3: CASSRDNSIEKLFF
size: medium-sized; D: TRBD1; J: TRBJ1-4; V: TRBV20-1; DNA: TGCAGTGCTAGAGATGGGGACAGGGCTAATGAAAAACTGTTTTTT; CDR3: CSARDGDRANEKLFF
size: medium-sized; D: TRBD1; J: TRBJ2-7; V: TRBV9; DNA: TGTGCCAGCAGCGGACAGGGTGCCTACGAGCAGTACTTC; CDR3: CASSGQGAYEQYF
size: many; D: TRBD2; J: TRBJ2-7; V: TRBV3-1; DNA: TGTGCCAGCAGCCAAGATAGTGGGGCGGGAGTTTACGAGCAGTACTTC; CDR3: CASSQDSGAGVYEQYF
size: few; D: .; J: TRBJ2-7; V: TRBV27; DNA: TGTGCCAGCAGTCTCGGCGGCCACCGCGCCTACGAGCAGTACTTC; CDR3: CASSLGGHRAYEQYF
size: medium-sized; D: TRBD1; J: TRBJ2-5; V: TRBV20-1; DNA: TGCAGCGGGGACAGGGAAGAGACCCAGTACTTC; CDR3: CSGDREETQYF
size: .; D: .; J: TRBJ1-1; V: TRBV13; DNA: TGTGCCAGGCGACGGGGGGCGATGAACACTGAAGCTTTCTTT; CDR3: CARRRGAMNTEAFF